The 21 T cell receptor beta chains below come from one sample, sequenced in a study of blood T cells in healthy people across ages. A second PCR of 7 to 11 cycles used a sample-barcoded 5' primer and a J-beta primer mix. MiXCR was run by TCRdb on the 5' RACE reads, yielding one entry per CDR3 protein. The table has 540,000 or so distinct CDR3 sequences, 25% to 30% seen once. Sequenced sample: blood. Receptors originate from a woman between 70 and 85 years old in good health.

DNA of the CDR3: TGTGCCAGCAGACCACCACAGGGGCCTGATACGCAGTATTTT. It translates to CASRPPQGPDTQYF. The chain carries TRBV4-2 and TRBJ2-3, with 7 bases lining up with TRBD1. V lost 6 bases, J lost 6 bases, and 9 bases stayed unmatched. CDR1 is LGHNA, CDR2 YNFKEQ, per germline. CDR3 length: 14 residues.

The chain uses TRBV11-3 and TRBJ2-2; D is unclear. CDR1 and CDR2 from the germline V gene are SGHNT and YENEEA. This CDR3 spans 12 amino acids. Deletions cut 6 bases from V and 8 bases from J, with 10 bases between. The CDR3 is CASRPQPGELFF. For the CDR3, the DNA is TGTGCCAGCAGACCCCAGCCGGGGGAGCTGTTTTTT.

This clonotype occurred a few times. This chain uses TRBV6-2 or TRBV6-3 with TRBJ2-1, with 8 bases lining up with TRBD2. The CDR3 spans 16 residues. Germline CDR1 MNHEY, CDR2 SVGEGT. V lost 7 bases and J lost 6; bases outside the gene matches: 14. The CDR3 DNA follows: TGTGCCAGCAATAAACAAAGCGGGGGCAATTTCAATGAGCAGTTCTTC. It translates to CASNKQSGGNFNEQFF.

As for this clonotype: The junction departs from the called germline gene at one end, perhaps through a read error. The chain is built from TRBV7-2 and TRBJ2-1; the D call may be TRBD1 or TRBD2 (6 bases each). The germline V gene encodes CDR1 SGHTA and CDR2 FQGNSA. This CDR3 is built from 16 residues. CDR3 nucleotide sequence: TGTGCCAGCAGCTTAGGATCCGGGGGCATTATGTATGAGCAGCTCTTC. Protein sequence: CASSLGSGGIMYEQLF. The complete variable domain, with remaining parts taken from reference TRBV7-2 and TRBJ2-1, reads GAGVSQSPSNKVTEKGKDVELRCDPISGHTALYWYRQSLGQGLEFLIYFQGNSAPDKSGLPSDRFSAERTGGSVSTLTIQRTQQEDSAVYLCASSLGSGGIMYEQLFGPGTRLTVL.

The V gene is TRBV6-6, the J gene TRBJ1-6; 7 nucleotides match TRBD1. CDR1 is MNHNY, CDR2 SVGAGI, per germline (reference sequence). The CDR3 spans 14 residues. The V segment lost 5 bases and the J segment 6 bases; nucleotides outside the gene matches: 4. The DNA of the CDR3 is TGTGCCAGCAGTGCCGGGACAGCTAATTCACCCCTCCACTTT. Its protein product is CASSAGTANSPLHF.

The chain has TRBV7-9 and TRBJ1-4; tentative D call: TRBD1 (5 bases). Per germline, CDR1 SEHNR and CDR2 FQNEAQ (reference sequence). The CDR3 runs to 12 residues. Trimming stripped 5 bases from V and 15 bases from J, with 16 bases between. The CDR3 DNA reads as TGTGCCAGCAGCCAGTGGGGCAATGTGGTGTTTTTT. Encoded protein: CASSQWGNVVFF.

In this sample, this clonotype turned up a few times. The rearrangement links TRBV5-1 to TRBJ2-1; 7 bases fit TRBD2. This CDR3 is 15 amino acids long. The V segment lost 4 bases and the J segment 2 bases; nucleotides outside the gene matches: 6. Germline V lookup: CDR1 SGHRS, CDR2 YFSETQ. CDR3 loop: CASSTEAGPYNEQFF. The CDR3 nucleotides read TGCGCCAGCAGCACAGAAGCGGGGCCCTACAATGAGCAGTTCTTC.

This clonotype was counted between two and nine times. The chain has TRBV9 and TRBJ1-6; weak D call: TRBD1 (6 bases). Germline V CDR1 and CDR2: SGDLS, YYNGEE. V lost 9 bases and J 7 bases, leaving 17 bases between the germline ends. This CDR3 is built from 14 residues. In DNA, the CDR3 is TGTGCCACCTCGCAGGGGTTGAGCAATTCACCCCTCCACTTT. Translated, it gives CATSQGLSNSPLHF. Based on the CDR3 plus reference TRBV9 and TRBJ1-6, the full variable domain is DSGVTQTPKHLITATGQRVTLRCSPRSGDLSVYWYQQSLDQGLQFLIQYYNGEERAKGNILERFSAQQFPDLHSELNLSSLELGDSALYFCATSQGLSNSPLHFGNGTRLTVT.

The chain uses TRBV12-3 or TRBV12-4 and TRBJ1-1, with TRBD1 matching over 9 bases. The CDR3 sequence is 15 residues long. V shed 6 bases and J 0 bases; nucleotides not matched to a gene: 5. CDR3 DNA: TGTGCCAGCAGAGGGACAGGGAAGATGAACACTGAAGCTTTCTTT. The encoded protein is CASRGTGKMNTEAFF.

This chain links TRBV11-2 with TRBJ2-7; no clear D. The germline gives CDR1 SGHAT, CDR2 FQNNGV. The CDR3 is 12 amino acids. The germline V and J ends were trimmed by 1 base and 7 bases, with 8 bases remaining between them. CDR3 DNA: TGTGCCAGCAGCTTAGTCGGGCGGGAGCAGTACTTC. Translation gives CASSLVGREQYF.

The rearrangement joins TRBV24-1 to TRBJ1-2; 7 bases agree with TRBD1. With 7 bases clipped from V and 6 bases from J, the junction kept 7 bases outside the gene matches. Germline lookup yields CDR1 KGHDR and CDR2 SFDVKD. This CDR3 comprises 13 residues. CDR3 in amino acids: CATSVTGSDGYTF. CDR3 nucleotides: TGTGCCACCAGCGTGACAGGGTCGGATGGCTACACCTTC.

This clonotype was found a few times. V and J are TRBV7-2 and TRBJ1-1; 8 nucleotides agree with TRBD1. This CDR3 is 14 amino acids long. With V trimmed by 2 bases and J by 10 bases, 9 bases remained unmatched. CDR1 and CDR2 from the germline V gene are SGHTA and FQGNSA. The DNA for the CDR3 is TGTGCCAGCAGCTTATTCGCAGGGGGCGTCGGAGCTTTCTTT. Translation: CASSLFAGGVGAFF.

This clonotype was counted between two and nine times. This chain uses TRBV7-3 with TRBJ1-1; maybe TRBD1 (6 bases). CDR1 is SGHTA and CDR2 is FQGTGA in the germline V gene. The CDR3 is made up of 18 amino acids. V lost 1 base, J lost 2 bases, and 20 bases lay in between. The CDR3 nucleotides read TGTGCCAGCAGCTTAAGAGGGACCCAGGGGAGAGTAAACACTGAAGCTTTCTTT. Its protein is CASSLRGTQGRVNTEAFF. Combining the CDR3 with reference TRBV7-3 and TRBJ1-1 gives the whole variable domain GAGVSQTPSNKVTEKGKYVELRCDPISGHTALYWYRQSLGQGPEFLIYFQGTGAADDSGLPNDRFFAVRPEGSVSTLKIQRTERGDSAVYLCASSLRGTQGRVNTEAFFGQGTRLTVV.

This clonotype turned up a few times. The chain carries TRBV7-2 and TRBJ2-5; 7 bases match TRBD2. With 5 bases clipped from V and 1 base from J, the junction kept 4 bases outside the gene matches. The CDR3 consists of 14 residues. CDR1 and CDR2 (germline): SGHTA, FQGNSA. The chain's CDR3 is CASSRGLVQETQYF. In DNA form, the CDR3 reads TGTGCCAGCAGCCGCGGACTAGTCCAAGAGACCCAGTACTTC. Complete variable domain (other parts from reference TRBV7-2 and TRBJ2-5): GAGVSQSPSNKVTEKGKDVELRCDPISGHTALYWYRQSLGQGLEFLIYFQGNSAPDKSGLPSDRFSAERTGGSVSTLTIQRTQQEDSAVYLCASSRGLVQETQYFGPGTRLLVL.

The gene calls are TRBV2 and TRBJ2-1; 10 nucleotides match TRBD2. This CDR3 has 15 residues. V lost 5 bases and J lost 7; bases outside the gene matches: 8. Germline values: CDR1 SNHLY, CDR2 FYNNEI. CDR3 nucleotides: TGTGCCAGCAGTAGCGAGCGGGGGGGCCTAAATGAGCAGTTCTTC. Translated, it gives CASSSERGGLNEQFF.

This chain uses TRBV19 with TRBJ1-2; 8 bases fit TRBD1. Germline V gives CDR1 LNHDA, CDR2 SQIVND (reference sequence). This CDR3 contains 16 residues. V lost 1 base and J lost 5; bases outside the gene matches: 9. The CDR3 DNA follows: TGTGCCAGTAGTATAGGCCCAGGGGGCTTGGGGTATGGCTACACCTTC. Its translation: CASSIGPGGLGYGYTF.

DNA for the CDR3: TGTGCCAGCAGCTTCGGAGGGGGCACCGGGGAGCTGTTTTTT. Protein product: CASSFGGGTGELFF. This chain uses TRBV13 with TRBJ2-2; D tentatively reads TRBD1 or TRBD2 (6 bases each). V was pared by 3 bases and J by 4 bases, with 9 bases between. CDR3 length: 14 residues. Germline assignment: CDR1 PRHDT and CDR2 FYEKMQ (reference sequence).

This clonotype has a handful of counts. The rearrangement links TRBV25-1 to TRBJ1-2, with D possibly matching TRBD1 (5 bases). The V gene's germline CDR1 is MGHDK and CDR2 SYGVNS. The CDR3 runs to 17 residues. Deletions cut 2 bases from V and 5 bases from J, with 21 bases between. CDR3 loop: CASSENSARAGLYGYTF. As DNA, the CDR3 is TGTGCCAGCAGTGAAAACTCCGCCAGGGCGGGCCTTTATGGCTACACCTTC.

The chain combines TRBV7-9 with TRBJ2-1; the D is unclear. V lost 4 bases and J 4 bases, leaving 14 bases between the germline ends. Germline CDR1 is SEHNR and CDR2 is FQNEAQ (reference sequence). The CDR3 contains 15 residues. Written as DNA, the CDR3 is TGTGCCAGCAGCTCCTACGCCAAGCAATACAATGAGCAGTTCTTC. Protein sequence: CASSSYAKQYNEQFF.

This clonotype was recorded a few times. V is TRBV20-1 and J is TRBJ1-2; TRBD1 agrees at 12 bases. The CDR3 is 14 amino acids. From germline, CDR1 is DFQATT and CDR2 SNEGSKA (reference sequence). V shed 3 bases, J shed 11 bases, and the junction held 10 bases outside the gene matches. CDR3 sequence reads: CSASRGGTGGRYTF. CDR3 in DNA: TGCAGTGCTAGCCGCGGAGGGACAGGGGGCCGGTACACCTTC.

The chain recombines TRBV3-1 with TRBJ2-3; D might be TRBD1 (5 bases). The CDR3 runs 16 residues. Germline-derived CDR1 and CDR2 are LGHDT and YNNKEL (reference sequence). Deletions cut 5 bases from V and 1 base from J, with 16 bases between. The CDR3 reads CASSRGTSVGTDTQYF. CDR3 in DNA: TGTGCCAGCAGCAGGGGAACATCCGTTGGCACAGATACGCAGTATTTT.